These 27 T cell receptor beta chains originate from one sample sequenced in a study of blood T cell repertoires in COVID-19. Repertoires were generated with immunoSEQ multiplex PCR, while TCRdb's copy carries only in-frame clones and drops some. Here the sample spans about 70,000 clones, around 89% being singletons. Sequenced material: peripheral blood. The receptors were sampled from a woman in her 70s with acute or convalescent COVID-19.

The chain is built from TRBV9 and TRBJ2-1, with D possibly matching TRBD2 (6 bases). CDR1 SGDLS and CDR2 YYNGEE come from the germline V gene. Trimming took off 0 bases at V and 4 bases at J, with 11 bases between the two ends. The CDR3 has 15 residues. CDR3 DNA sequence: TGTGCCAGCAGCGTAGCTCCGACTAGATACAATGAGCAGTTCTTC. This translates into CASSVAPTRYNEQFF.

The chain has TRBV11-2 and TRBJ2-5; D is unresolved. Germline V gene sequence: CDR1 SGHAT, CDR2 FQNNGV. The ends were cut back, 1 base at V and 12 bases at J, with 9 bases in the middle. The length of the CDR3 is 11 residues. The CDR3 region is CASSLGGEKYF. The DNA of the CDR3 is TGTGCCAGCAGCTTAGGTGGAGAGAAGTACTTC. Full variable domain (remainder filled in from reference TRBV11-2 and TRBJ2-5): EAGVAQSPRYKIIEKRQSVAFWCNPISGHATLYWYQQILGQGPKLLIQFQNNGVVDDSQLPKDRFSAERLKGVDSTLKIQPAKLEDSAVYLCASSLGGEKYFGPGTRLLVL.

The CDR3 nucleotides are TGTGCCAGCAGCCTGGGGACTAGCGGGATCTCCTACAATGAGCAGTTCTTC. This gives the protein CASSLGTSGISYNEQFF. The chain couples TRBV7-9 to TRBJ2-1; TRBD2 matches at 13 bases. Germline assignment: CDR1 SEHNR and CDR2 FQNEAQ (reference sequence). This CDR3 region has 17 residues. V lost 5 bases to trimming and J lost 0 bases; unmatched junction nucleotides: 4.

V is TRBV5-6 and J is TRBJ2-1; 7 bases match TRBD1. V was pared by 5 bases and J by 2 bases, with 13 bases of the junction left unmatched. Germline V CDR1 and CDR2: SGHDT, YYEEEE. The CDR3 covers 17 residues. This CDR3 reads CASSPRQGESPYNEQFF. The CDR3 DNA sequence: TGTGCCAGCAGTCCCAGACAGGGTGAAAGCCCCTACAATGAGCAGTTCTTC. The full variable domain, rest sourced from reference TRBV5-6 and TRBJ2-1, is DAGVTQSPTHLIKTRGQQVTLRCSPKSGHDTVSWYQQALGQGPQFIFQYYEEEERQRGNFPDRFSGHQFPNYSSELNVNALLLGDSALYLCASSPRQGESPYNEQFFGPGTRLTVL.

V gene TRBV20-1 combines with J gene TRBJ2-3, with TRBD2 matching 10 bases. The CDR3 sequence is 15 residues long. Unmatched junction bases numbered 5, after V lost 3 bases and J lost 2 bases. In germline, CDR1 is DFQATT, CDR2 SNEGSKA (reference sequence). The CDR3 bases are TGCAGTGCTAGTCTAGCGGGAGCCCTCACAGATACGCAGTATTTT. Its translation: CSASLAGALTDTQYF.

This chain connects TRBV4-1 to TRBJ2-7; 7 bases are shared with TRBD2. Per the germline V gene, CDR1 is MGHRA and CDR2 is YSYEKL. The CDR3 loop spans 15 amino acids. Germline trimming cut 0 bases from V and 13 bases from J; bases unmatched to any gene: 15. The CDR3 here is CASSQEEASGRNRYF. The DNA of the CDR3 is TGCGCCAGCAGCCAAGAAGAGGCTAGCGGAAGGAATAGATACTTC.

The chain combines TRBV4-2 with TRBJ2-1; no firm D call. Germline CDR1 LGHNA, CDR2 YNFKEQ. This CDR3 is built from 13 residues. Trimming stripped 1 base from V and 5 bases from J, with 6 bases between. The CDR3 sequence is CASSQGADNEQFF. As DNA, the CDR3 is TGTGCCAGCAGCCAAGGGGCAGACAATGAGCAGTTCTTC.

In DNA, the CDR3 is TGCAGCGTTGAAGATCTGGGGGGAGGGCCGATTAATGAGCAGTTCTTC. Encoded protein: CSVEDLGGGPINEQFF. The rearrangement uses TRBV29-1 and TRBJ2-1; TRBD2 matches at 7 bases. This CDR3 is 16 amino acids long. Losses at the gene ends were 0 bases for V and 7 bases for J; bases not matched to a gene: 12. The germline gives CDR1 SQVTM, CDR2 ANQGSEA.

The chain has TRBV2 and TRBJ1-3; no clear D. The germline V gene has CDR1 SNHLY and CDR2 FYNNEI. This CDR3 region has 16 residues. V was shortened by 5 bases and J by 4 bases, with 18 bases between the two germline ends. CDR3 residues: CASSLTSLRQGNTIYF. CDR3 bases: TGTGCCAGCAGTCTTACCTCCCTAAGACAAGGAAACACCATATATTTT.

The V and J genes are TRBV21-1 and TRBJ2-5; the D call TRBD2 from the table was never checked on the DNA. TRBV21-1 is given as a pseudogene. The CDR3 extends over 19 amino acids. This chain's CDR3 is CASSPRIPSGGSFQETQYF. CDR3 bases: TGTGCCAGCAGCCCCCGAATACCCAGCGGGGGGTCATTTCAAGAGACCCAGTACTTC.

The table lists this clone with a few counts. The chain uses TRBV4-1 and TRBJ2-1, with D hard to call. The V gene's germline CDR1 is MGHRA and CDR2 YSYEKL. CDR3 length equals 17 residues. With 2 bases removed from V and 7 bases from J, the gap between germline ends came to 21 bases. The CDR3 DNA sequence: TGCGCCAGCAGCCAACTAGATCTAATTCATCTCGCGAATGAGCAGTTCTTC. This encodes CASSQLDLIHLANEQFF.

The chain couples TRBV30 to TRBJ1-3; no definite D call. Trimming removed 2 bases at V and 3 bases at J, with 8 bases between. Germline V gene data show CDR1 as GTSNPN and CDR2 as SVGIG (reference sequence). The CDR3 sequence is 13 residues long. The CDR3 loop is CAWSLGLGNTIYF. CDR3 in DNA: TGTGCCTGGAGTCTGGGCCTTGGAAACACCATATATTTT.

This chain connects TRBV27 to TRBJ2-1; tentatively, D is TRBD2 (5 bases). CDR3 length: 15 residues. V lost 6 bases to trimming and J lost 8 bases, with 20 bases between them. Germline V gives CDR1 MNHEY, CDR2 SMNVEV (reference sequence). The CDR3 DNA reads TGTGCCAGCAGCCCCTCCGGGGTTGGGTCGGATGAGCAGTTCTTC. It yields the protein CASSPSGVGSDEQFF.

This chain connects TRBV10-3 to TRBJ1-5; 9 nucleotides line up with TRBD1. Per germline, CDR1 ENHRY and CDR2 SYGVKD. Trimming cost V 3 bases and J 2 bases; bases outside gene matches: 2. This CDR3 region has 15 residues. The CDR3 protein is CAISDRTGGNQPQHF. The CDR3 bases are TGTGCCATCAGTGACCGGACAGGGGGCAATCAGCCCCAGCATTTT.

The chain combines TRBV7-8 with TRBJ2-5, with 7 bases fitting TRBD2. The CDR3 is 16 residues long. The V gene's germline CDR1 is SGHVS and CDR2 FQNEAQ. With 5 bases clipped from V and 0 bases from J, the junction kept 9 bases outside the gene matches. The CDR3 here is CASSTPLAGYQETQYF. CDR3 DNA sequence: TGTGCCAGCAGCACCCCGTTAGCGGGTTACCAAGAGACCCAGTACTTC.

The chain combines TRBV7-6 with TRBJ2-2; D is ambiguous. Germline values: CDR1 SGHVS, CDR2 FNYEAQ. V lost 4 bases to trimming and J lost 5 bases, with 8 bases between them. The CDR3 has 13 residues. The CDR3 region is CASSSYLTGELFF. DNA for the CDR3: TGTGCCAGCAGCTCCTACTTGACCGGGGAGCTGTTTTTT.

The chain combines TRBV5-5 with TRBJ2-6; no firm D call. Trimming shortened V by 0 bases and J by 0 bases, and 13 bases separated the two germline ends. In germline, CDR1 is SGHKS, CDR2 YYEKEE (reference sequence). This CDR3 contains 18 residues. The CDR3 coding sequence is TGTGCCAGCAGCTTGGTGTTCAGGTTTTACTCTGGGGCCAACGTCCTGACTTTC. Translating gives CASSLVFRFYSGANVLTF.

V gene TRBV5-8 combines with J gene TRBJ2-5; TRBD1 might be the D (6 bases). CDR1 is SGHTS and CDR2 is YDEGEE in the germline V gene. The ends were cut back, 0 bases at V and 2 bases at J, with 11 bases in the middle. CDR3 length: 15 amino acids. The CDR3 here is CASSLGQAQQETQYF. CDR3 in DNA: TGTGCCAGCAGCTTGGGACAGGCCCAACAAGAGACCCAGTACTTC.

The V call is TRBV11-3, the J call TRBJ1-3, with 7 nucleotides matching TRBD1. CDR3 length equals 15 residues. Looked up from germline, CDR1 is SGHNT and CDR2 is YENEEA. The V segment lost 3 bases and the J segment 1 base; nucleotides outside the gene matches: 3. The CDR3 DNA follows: TGTGCCAGCAGCTTGGGGGACAGTTCTGGAAACACCATATATTTT. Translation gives CASSLGDSSGNTIYF.

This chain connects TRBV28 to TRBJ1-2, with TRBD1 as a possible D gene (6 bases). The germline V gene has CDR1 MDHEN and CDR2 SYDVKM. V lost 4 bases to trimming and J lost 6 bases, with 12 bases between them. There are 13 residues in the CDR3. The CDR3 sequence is CASSSPYRDGYTF. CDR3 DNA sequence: TGTGCCAGCAGTTCCCCCTACAGGGATGGCTACACCTTC.

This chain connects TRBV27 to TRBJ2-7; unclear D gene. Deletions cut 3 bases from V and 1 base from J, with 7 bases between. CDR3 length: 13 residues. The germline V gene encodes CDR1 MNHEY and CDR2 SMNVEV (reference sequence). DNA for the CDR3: TGTGCCAGCAGTTTTGGAGCGTCCTACGAGCAGTACTTC. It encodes CASSFGASYEQYF.

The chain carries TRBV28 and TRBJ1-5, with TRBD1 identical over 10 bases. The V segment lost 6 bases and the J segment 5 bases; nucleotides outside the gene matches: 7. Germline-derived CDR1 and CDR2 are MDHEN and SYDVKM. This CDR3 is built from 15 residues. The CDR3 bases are TGTGCCAGCAGCCCCGACAGGGGGCTGGATCAGCCCCAGCATTTT. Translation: CASSPDRGLDQPQHF. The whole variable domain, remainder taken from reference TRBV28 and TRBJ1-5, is DVKVTQSSRYLVKRTGEKVFLECVQDMDHENMFWYRQDPGLGLRLIYFSYDVKMKEKGDIPEGYSVSREKKERFSLILESASTNQTSMYLCASSPDRGLDQPQHFGDGTRLSIL.

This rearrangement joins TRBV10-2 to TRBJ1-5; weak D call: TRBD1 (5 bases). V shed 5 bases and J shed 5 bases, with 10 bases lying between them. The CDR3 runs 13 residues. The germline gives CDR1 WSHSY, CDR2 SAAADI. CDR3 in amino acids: CASSFQGDQPQHF. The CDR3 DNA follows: TGCGCCAGCAGTTTCCAGGGCGATCAGCCCCAGCATTTT.

The CDR3 DNA follows: TGTGCCAGCAGACCGACAGGGGGTACCTACGAGCAGTACTTC. Translated, it gives CASRPTGGTYEQYF. The chain joins TRBV6-5 to TRBJ2-7; 9 bases match TRBD1. The length of the CDR3 is 14 residues. Per germline, CDR1 MNHEY and CDR2 SVGAGI. The junction had 5 bases not matched to a gene; V was cut back by 6 bases and J by 2 bases.

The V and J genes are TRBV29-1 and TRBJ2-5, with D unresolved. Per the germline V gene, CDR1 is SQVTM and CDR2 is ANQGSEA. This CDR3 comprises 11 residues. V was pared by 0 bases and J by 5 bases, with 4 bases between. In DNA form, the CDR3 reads TGCAGCGTTGAAGATGAGGAGACCCAGTACTTC. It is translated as CSVEDEETQYF.

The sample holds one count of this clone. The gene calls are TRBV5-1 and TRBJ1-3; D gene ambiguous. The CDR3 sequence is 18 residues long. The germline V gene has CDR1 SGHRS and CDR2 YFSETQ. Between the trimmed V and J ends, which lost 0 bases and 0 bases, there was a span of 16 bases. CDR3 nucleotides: TGCGCCAGCAGCTTGGATACTTTGCCATCTTACTCTGGAAACACCATATATTTT. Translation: CASSLDTLPSYSGNTIYF.

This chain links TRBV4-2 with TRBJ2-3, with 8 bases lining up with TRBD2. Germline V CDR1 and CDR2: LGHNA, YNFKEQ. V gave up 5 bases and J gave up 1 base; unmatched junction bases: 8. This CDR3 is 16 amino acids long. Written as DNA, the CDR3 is TGTGCCAGCAGCACCGTACTAGCGGCGGGCACAGATACGCAGTATTTT. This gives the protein CASSTVLAAGTDTQYF.